This TCR beta chain was recorded in a study of T cell responses to AZD1222 COVID-19 vaccine. Study-level results: In all cases, repertoires were sampled only after the peak T cell response. Targeting of unmutated variant regions was reportedly seen in nearly half of spike-specific TCRs. Spike-specific TCR repertoires showed rising breadth and depth after two AZD1222 doses.

With V trimmed by 5 bases and J by 4 bases, 6 bases remained unmatched. The CDR3 length is 15 residues. Per the germline V gene, CDR1 is MNHEY and CDR2 is SVGEGT. Sequencing used immunoSEQ multiplex PCR; TCRdb keeps in-frame clones, though not all of them. Among fewer than 120,000 clones, around nine tenths were seen once, and the ten largest hold 15%. Note on this clone: The antigen remains unidentified.

Second-dose recipients at about 4 or about 12 weeks were treated as one pooled group. The chain is built from TRBV6-2 or TRBV6-3 and TRBJ1-1; TRBD1 matches 11 bases. The sequence was obtained from an adult who received the AZD1222 COVID-19 vaccine. Material: peripheral blood, obtained 28 days after the second AZD1222 dose. The CDR3 sequence is CASSPDRGPFTEAFF. Written as DNA, the CDR3 is TGTGCCAGCAGTCCGGACAGGGGGCCTTTCACTGAAGCTTTCTTT.